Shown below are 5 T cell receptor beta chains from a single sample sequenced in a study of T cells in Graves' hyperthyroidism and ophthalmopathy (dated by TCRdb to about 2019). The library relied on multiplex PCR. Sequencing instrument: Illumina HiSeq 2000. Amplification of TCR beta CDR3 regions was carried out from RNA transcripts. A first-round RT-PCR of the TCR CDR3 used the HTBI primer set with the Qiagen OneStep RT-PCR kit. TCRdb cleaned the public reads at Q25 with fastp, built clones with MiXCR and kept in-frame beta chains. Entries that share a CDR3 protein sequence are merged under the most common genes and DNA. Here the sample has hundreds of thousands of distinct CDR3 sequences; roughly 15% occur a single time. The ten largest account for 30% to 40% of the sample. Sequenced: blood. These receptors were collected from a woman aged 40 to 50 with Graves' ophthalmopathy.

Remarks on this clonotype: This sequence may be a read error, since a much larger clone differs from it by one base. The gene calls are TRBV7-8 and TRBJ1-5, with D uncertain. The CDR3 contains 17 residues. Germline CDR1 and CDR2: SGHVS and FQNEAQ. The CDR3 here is CASSLAFSRAWGQPQRF. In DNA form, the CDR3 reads TGTGCCAGCAGCTTAGCGTTTTCGAGGGCCTGGGGTCAGCCCCAGCGTTTT.

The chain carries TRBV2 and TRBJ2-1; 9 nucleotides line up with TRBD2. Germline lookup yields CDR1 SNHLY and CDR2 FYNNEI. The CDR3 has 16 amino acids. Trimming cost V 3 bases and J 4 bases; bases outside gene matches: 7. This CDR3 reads CASSDMRLAGYNEQFF. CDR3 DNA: TGTGCCAGCAGTGATATGAGGCTAGCGGGATACAATGAGCAGTTCTTC.

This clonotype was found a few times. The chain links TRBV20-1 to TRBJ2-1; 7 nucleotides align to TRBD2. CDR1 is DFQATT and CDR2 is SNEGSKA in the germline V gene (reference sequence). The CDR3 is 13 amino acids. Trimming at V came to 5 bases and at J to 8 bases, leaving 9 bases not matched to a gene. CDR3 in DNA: TGCAGTGCTCCCCGGACTAGGCGGGATGAGCAGTTCTTC. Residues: CSAPRTRRDEQFF.

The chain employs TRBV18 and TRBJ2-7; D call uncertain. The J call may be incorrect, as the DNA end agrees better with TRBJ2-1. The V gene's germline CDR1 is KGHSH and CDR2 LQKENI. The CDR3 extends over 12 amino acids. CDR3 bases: TGTGCCAGCTCACCTCAGACCTACGAGCAGTTCTTC. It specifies CASSPQTYEQFF.

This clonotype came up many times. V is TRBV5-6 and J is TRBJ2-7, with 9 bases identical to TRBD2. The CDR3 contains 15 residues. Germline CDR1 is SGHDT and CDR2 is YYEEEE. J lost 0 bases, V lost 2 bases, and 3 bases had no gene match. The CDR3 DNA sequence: TGTGCCAGCAGCTTAGCGGGGGGTAGCTCCTACGAGCAGTACTTC. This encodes CASSLAGGSSYEQYF. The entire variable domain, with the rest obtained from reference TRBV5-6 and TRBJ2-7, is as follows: DAGVTQSPTHLIKTRGQQVTLRCSPKSGHDTVSWYQQALGQGPQFIFQYYEEEERQRGNFPDRFSGHQFPNYSSELNVNALLLGDSALYLCASSLAGGSSYEQYFGPGTRLTVT.